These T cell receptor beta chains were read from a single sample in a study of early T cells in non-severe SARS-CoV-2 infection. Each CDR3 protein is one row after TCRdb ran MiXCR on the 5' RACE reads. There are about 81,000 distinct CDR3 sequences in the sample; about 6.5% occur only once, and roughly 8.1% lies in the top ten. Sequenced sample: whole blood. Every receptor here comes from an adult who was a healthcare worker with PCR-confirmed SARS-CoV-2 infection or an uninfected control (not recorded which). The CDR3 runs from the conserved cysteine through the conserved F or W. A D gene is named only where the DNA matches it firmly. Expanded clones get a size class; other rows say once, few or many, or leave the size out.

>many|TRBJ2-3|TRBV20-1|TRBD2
CSARGTSGVTTQYF
TGCAGTGCTAGAGGGACTAGCGGGGTTACTACGCAGTATTTT
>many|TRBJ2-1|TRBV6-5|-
CASRTGTNYNEQFF
TGTGCCAGCAGAACCGGGACCAACTACAATGAGCAGTTCTTC
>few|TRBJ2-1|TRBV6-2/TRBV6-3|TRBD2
CASSYLAASYNEQFF
TGTGCCAGCAGTTACCTAGCGGCCTCCTACAATGAGCAGTTCTTC
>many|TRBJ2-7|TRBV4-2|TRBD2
CASSQDRGGTSGGRYEQYF
TGTGCCAGCAGCCAAGATCGGGGAGGGACTAGCGGGGGACGCTACGAGCAGTACTTC
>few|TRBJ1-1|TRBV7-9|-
CASSLASQGNTEVFF
TGTGCCAGCAGCTTAGCTTCCCAGGGGAACACTGAAGTTTTCTTT
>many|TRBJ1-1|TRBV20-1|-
CSASPPLYRSQAEAFF
TGCAGTGCTAGCCCACCCCTCTACAGGTCCCAGGCTGAAGCTTTCTTT
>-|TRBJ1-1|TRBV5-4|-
CASIGSGPEAFF
TGTGCCAGCATCGGCTCGGGTCCTGAAGCTTTCTTT
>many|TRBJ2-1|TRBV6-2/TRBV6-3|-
CASTDPPFGYNEQFF
TGTGCCAGCACCGACCCTCCTTTTGGATACAATGAGCAGTTCTTC
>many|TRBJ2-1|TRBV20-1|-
CSASTSSLRDEQFF
TGCAGTGCTAGTACCAGCAGCCTGCGGGATGAGCAGTTCTTC
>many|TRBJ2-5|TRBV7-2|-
CASSLAGAGTGETQYF
TGTGCCAGCAGCTTAGCGGGTGCGGGTACGGGGGAGACCCAGTACTTC
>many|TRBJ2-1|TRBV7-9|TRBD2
CASSPPGRAEQFF
TGTGCCAGCAGCCCGCCCGGGAGGGCTGAGCAGTTCTTC
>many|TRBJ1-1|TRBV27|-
CASSSSGSVSDTEAFF
TGTGCCAGCAGTTCCTCAGGGTCCGTATCGGACACTGAAGCTTTCTTT
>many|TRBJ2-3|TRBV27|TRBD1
CASSSTGTGLTDTQYF
TGTGCCAGCAGTAGTACCGGGACAGGCCTCACAGATACGCAGTATTTT
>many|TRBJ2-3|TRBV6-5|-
CASSYGWGQASDTQYF
TGTGCCAGCAGTTATGGCTGGGGGCAGGCTTCAGATACGCAGTATTTT
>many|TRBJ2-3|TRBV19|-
CASKTSRSADTQYF
TGTGCCAGTAAAACTAGCCGGTCCGCAGATACGCAGTATTTT
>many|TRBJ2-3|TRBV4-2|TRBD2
CACSQDSAGGSSTDTQYF
TGTGCCTGCAGCCAAGATTCGGCGGGGGGGTCCAGCACAGATACGCAGTATTTT
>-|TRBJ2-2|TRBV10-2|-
CASSDRYGELFF
TGCGCCAGCAGTGATAGATACGGGGAGCTGTTTTTT
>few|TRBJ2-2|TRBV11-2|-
CASSPPFNTGELFF
TGTGCCAGCAGCCCACCATTCAACACCGGGGAGCTGTTTTTT
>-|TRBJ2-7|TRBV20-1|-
CSARRDSYEQYF
TGCAGTGCCCGCCGGGATTCCTACGAGCAGTACTTC
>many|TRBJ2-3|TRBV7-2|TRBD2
CASSLGLAGDVGHRDTQYF
TGTGCCAGCAGCTTAGGTCTAGCGGGAGATGTGGGGCACAGAGATACGCAGTATTTT
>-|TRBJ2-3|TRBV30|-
CAWSVAPLSADTQYF
TGTGCCTGGAGTGTGGCTCCCCTAAGCGCAGATACGCAGTATTTT
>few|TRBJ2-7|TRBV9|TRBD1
CASSRGQLHTYEQYF
TGTGCCAGCAGCAGGGGACAGCTCCACACCTACGAGCAGTACTTC